This T cell receptor beta chain was found in a study of Ad26.COV2.S vaccination and SARS-CoV-2 variants (dated by TCRdb to the early 2020s). Background on the whole study: Donors in the vaccine arm were drawn from COV1001, a multicentre, randomized, double-blind, placebo-controlled phase I-IIa trial testing Ad26.COV2.S in healthy adults. Ad26.COV2.S was administered intramuscularly at 5 x 10^10 or 1 x 10^11 viral particles, either as a single shot or as two shots given 56 days apart. TCRbeta repertoire sequencing served as the tool for gauging how specific and how broad the SARS-CoV-2-reactive T cell receptors were following Ad26.COV2.S vaccination. A total of around 32 samples were included in the TCR-sequenced set, comprising around 19 Ad26.COV2.S vaccine recipients, 5 placebo recipients and 8 SARS-CoV-2 convalescent individuals. Participants in the trial were split at random into five groups of five each, receiving low-dose or high-dose Ad26.COV2.S once or twice, or else placebo on both occasions. Investigators did not know the trial group allocation while performing experiments and assessing outcomes.

The treatment or condition tag for this specimen amounts to: some 19 received Ad26.COV2.S at low or high dose, single or two shots; 5 received placebo; per-sample allocation not given. Repertoires of vaccine and placebo recipients were sequenced from samples collected on day 63 after the first injection. Cohort 1b enrolled around 23 adults aged 18-55 years at a single site in Boston, USA, between 29 July and 7 August 2020. Ad26.COV2.S consisted of a replication-incompetent adenovirus type 26 vector by which a prefusion-stabilized SARS-CoV-2 spike protein from the original Wuhan strain was expressed. V ends up 5 bases short and J 4 bases short, with an unmatched junction base count of 4. Via the germline V gene (reference sequence), CDR1 is GTSNPN and CDR2 SVGIG. The CDR3 starts with the cysteine, ends with the phenylalanine, and has 13 residues. The sequence is cut down to CDR3 DNA, 39 bases in frame from base 1.

The immunoSEQ Assay was used to sequence TCRbeta CDR3 regions. After extraction, genomic DNA underwent amplification by bias-controlled multiplex PCR, followed by high-throughput sequencing. The study's processing was this. Collapsing and filtering of sequences were performed to quantify the absolute abundance of each unique TCRbeta CDR3 region. T cell fraction was estimated by normalization of TCRbeta template counts to usable DNA, with usable DNA being measured through amplification of reference genes present in all nucleated cells. Repertoire TCRs were annotated as SARS-CoV-2-specific by exact matching of V gene, CDR3 amino acid sequence and J gene to a known reactive TCR set. MIRA supplied the reference SARS-CoV-2 TCR set, which was filtered for enrichment in COVID-19-positive ImmuneCODE repertoires so that public or cross-reactive TCRs were removed. Using the MIRA antigens, annotated TCRs were further analysed by specific ORF or by position within an ORF. Breadth was defined as annotated unique rearrangements over total unique productive rearrangements; depth was the summed frequency of those rearrangements. TCR breadth was compared between groups using two-sided Wilcoxon rank-sum tests. The table comes from immuneACCESS by way of TCRdb, which keeps in-frame sequences with V and J called. Part of the clones is missing from these tables; in studies checked, under half for an unresolved V gene and the rest for unknown reasons. That table gives V, J and clone size, and the DNA gave D and trimming. This sample lists approximately 350,000 clones; around 86% were detected once. Roughly 3.2% of the sample is held by the ten biggest clonotypes.

Results and caveats for the whole study, not just this receptor: After vaccination, spike-specific CD8+ and CD4+ T cell responses were reported to show substantial breadth. The authors noted that the TCR breadth and depth analyses may have underestimated total T cell responses. Ad26.COV2.S recipients had higher spike-specific TCR breadth than placebo recipients (P = 0.0014). Vaccine and placebo recipients had comparable non-spike TCR breadth, which fits with the vaccine containing only spike. Comparing responses between vaccine doses or regimens was not something the study was powered to do.

To note about this clone: The clone's antigen remains unknown. Base quality data are lacking; no much larger clone is found one base away.

The receptor's source is a person aged 18 to 59 who received the Ad26.COV2.S COVID-19 vaccine or a placebo. The chain couples TRBV30 to TRBJ2-3, with 9 bases in between that match TRBD1. Sequencing used peripheral blood, obtained in a trial of Ad26.COV2.S vaccine versus placebo. In nucleotide form, the sequence is TGTGCCTGGGGGACAGGGTGGCCAGATACGCAGTATTTT. The resulting protein is CAWGTGWPDTQYF.